This record concerns one T cell receptor (beta chain) sequence. The people who donated were healthy Finnish babies having corrective surgery for congenital heart defects. This sample was included in a study of human thymus T cells. Sequenced by immunoSEQ multiplex PCR; TCRdb stores in-frame clones only, minus some. This table holds 45,000 to 50,000 clones, approximately 95% found once. V shed 1 base, J shed 5 bases, and the junction held 3 bases outside the gene matches. From germline, CDR1 is WNHNN and CDR2 SYGVQD (reference sequence). This CDR3 has 15 residues. Sequencing was done on a sample of blood. The sequence was collected from a girl younger than two with a congenital heart defect but otherwise immunologically healthy. The chain uses TRBV10-1 and TRBJ2-3; 10 bases agree with TRBD1. CDR3 coding DNA: TGCGCCAGCAGTGAGTTTGGGACAGGGGAAGATACGCAGTATTTT. Translating gives CASSEFGTGEDTQYF.